The sequence of this T cell receptor (beta chain) was determined in a study of CD8 T cells in ankylosing spondylitis. To note about this clonotype: The antigen remains unidentified.

CDR1 and CDR2 (germline): SGHRS, YFSETQ. The CDR3 has 14 amino acids. V lost 4 bases and J lost 9; bases outside the gene matches: 8. A single record per CDR3 protein comes from TCRdb applying MiXCR to the 5' RACE reads. The sample has roughly 400,000 distinct CDR3 sequences, around 20% seen once. Study-level findings and limits: Characteristic of ankylosing spondylitis blood, it appeared, was a TCR beta motif comprising roughly 8 highly homologous variants. Significant enrichment of disease-linked clones was reported in matched ankylosing spondylitis synovial fluid.

The V gene is TRBV5-1, the J gene TRBJ2-1, with 9 bases identical to TRBD2. The clonotype originates from a male donor with ankylosing spondylitis. The sequencing input was blood, either unsorted or a sorted T cell fraction (not recorded which). The CDR3 DNA sequence: TGCGCCAGCAGCACGGGACTAGCACCAGGTGAGCAGTTCTTC. Its protein product is CASSTGLAPGEQFF. The variable domain in full, with the rest retrieved from reference TRBV5-1 and TRBJ2-1, is KAGVTQTPRYLIKTRGQQVTLSCSPISGHRSVSWYQQTPGQGLQFLFEYFSETQRNKGNFPGRFSGRQFSNSRSEMNVSTLELGDSALYLCASSTGLAPGEQFFGPGTRLTVL.